The clone carrying this T cell receptor beta chain has a single count. Its antigen is not known. These data originate in a study of cytomegalovirus exposure and HLA in healthy donors. The CDR3 extends over 14 amino acids. Germline-derived CDR1 and CDR2 are SGHTA and FQGNSA. The V end was cut by 1 base, the J end by 4 bases, with 10 bases between. Study results and caveats: According to a later analysis, TCR clusters from the first cohort tended to co-occur in the 120 or so validation repertoires. TCR sequences were mostly rare, though some public TCRs occurred in many donors. It was confirmed in vitro that three of the CMV-associated chains were specific for CMV antigens.

Separate from the 666-subject first cohort was the approximately 120-subject validation cohort, to which the donors belonged. The table came from immunoSEQ multiplex PCR; TCRdb's copy has only in-frame clones and leaves some out. The sample has approximately 59,000 clones; 92% are singletons. What was sequenced was PBMCs. This chain connects TRBV7-2 to TRBJ1-2, with D unresolved. This clonotype originated in a man younger than 30 in good health and CMV-seropositive. For the CDR3, the DNA is TGTGCCAGCAGCTTAGACGTGGCTGCCTATGGCTACACCTTC. This sequence encodes CASSLDVAAYGYTF.